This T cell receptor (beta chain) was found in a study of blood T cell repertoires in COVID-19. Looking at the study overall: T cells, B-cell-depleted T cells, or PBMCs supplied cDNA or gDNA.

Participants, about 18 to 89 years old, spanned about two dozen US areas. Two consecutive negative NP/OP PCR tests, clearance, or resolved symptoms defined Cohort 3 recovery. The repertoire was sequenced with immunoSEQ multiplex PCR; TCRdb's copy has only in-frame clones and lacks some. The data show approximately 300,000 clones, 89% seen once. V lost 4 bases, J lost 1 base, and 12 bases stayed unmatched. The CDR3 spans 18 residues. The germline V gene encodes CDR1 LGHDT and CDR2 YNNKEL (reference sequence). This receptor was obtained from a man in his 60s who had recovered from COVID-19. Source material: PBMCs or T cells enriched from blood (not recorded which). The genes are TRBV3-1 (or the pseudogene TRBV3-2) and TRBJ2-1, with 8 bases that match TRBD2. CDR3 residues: CASSPSGGARGSYNEQFF. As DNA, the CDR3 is TGTGCCAGCAGCCCTTCGGGGGGGGCGCGTGGGTCCTACAATGAGCAGTTCTTC.